This T cell receptor beta chain was retrieved from a study of early T cells in non-severe SARS-CoV-2 infection. Study summary: The input, bulk RNA from unsorted whole blood, was sequenced, and chains were unpaired.

The V end was cut by 6 bases, the J end by 0 bases, with 11 bases between. Germline lookup yields CDR1 DFQATT and CDR2 SNEGSKA (reference sequence). This CDR3 contains 13 residues. Study-wide findings and caveats: VDJdb matching skewed toward anti-spike CD8 responses, missing private and CD4 specificities.

cDNA molecules, individually, were tagged with unique molecular identifiers. TCRdb re-analysed the 5' RACE reads in MiXCR, keeping a single row per CDR3 protein. This repertoire shows around 60,000 distinct CDR3 sequences, approximately 9.3% found once; its top ten account for roughly 8%. As to this clonotype: Its antigen is unknown.

J is TRBJ1-1 and V is TRBV20-1; D is perhaps TRBD1 (5 bases). The receptor was derived from an adult who was a healthcare worker with PCR-confirmed SARS-CoV-2 infection or an uninfected control (not recorded which). Sequenced input: whole blood. This CDR3 is CSAQGGMNTEAFF. The CDR3 coding sequence is TGCAGTGCCCAGGGAGGGATGAACACTGAAGCTTTCTTT.